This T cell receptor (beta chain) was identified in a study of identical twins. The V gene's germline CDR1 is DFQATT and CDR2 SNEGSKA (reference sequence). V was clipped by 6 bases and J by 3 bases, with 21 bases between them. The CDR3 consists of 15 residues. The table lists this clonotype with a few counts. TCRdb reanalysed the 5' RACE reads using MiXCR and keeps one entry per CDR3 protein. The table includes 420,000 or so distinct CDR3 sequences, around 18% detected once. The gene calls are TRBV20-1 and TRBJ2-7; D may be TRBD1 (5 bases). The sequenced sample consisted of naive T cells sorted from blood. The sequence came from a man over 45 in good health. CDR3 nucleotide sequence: TGCAGTGCCCCCCCCACAGGAAAGAGCTACTACGAGCAGTACTTC. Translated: CSAPPTGKSYYEQYF.